This T cell receptor (beta chain) was retrieved from a study of T cell responses to AZD1222 COVID-19 vaccine. Study conclusions and caveats: Unmutated variant regions are reportedly the target of nearly half of TCRs that are spike-specific. The study found Spike-specific TCR breadth and depth rose after two AZD1222 doses.

Data came from immunoSEQ multiplex PCR; TCRdb stores just in-frame clones and leaves some out. The data show 90,000 to 150,000 clones, around 84% seen once. Germline lookup yields CDR1 SNHLY and CDR2 FYNNEI. The ends lost 0 bases at V and 5 bases at J; junction bases unmatched: 5. This CDR3 is built from 15 residues. In this sample, this clone turned up many times. The antigen is not known. Sequences were derived from peripheral blood, sampled 28 days after the second AZD1222 dose. The chain employs TRBV2 and TRBJ1-2, with 8 bases that match TRBD1. The receptor's source is an adult who received the AZD1222 COVID-19 vaccine. The CDR3 region has the DNA TGTGCCAGCAGTGAAGCGACAGGGGCTTGGTATGGCTACACCTTC. It yields the protein CASSEATGAWYGYTF. Full variable domain (remainder filled in from reference TRBV2 and TRBJ1-2): EPEVTQTPSHQVTQMGQEVILRCVPISNHLYFYWYRQILGQKVEFLVSFYNNEISEKSEIFDDQFSVERPDGSNFTLKIRSTKLEDSAMYFCASSEATGAWYGYTFGSGTRLTVV.